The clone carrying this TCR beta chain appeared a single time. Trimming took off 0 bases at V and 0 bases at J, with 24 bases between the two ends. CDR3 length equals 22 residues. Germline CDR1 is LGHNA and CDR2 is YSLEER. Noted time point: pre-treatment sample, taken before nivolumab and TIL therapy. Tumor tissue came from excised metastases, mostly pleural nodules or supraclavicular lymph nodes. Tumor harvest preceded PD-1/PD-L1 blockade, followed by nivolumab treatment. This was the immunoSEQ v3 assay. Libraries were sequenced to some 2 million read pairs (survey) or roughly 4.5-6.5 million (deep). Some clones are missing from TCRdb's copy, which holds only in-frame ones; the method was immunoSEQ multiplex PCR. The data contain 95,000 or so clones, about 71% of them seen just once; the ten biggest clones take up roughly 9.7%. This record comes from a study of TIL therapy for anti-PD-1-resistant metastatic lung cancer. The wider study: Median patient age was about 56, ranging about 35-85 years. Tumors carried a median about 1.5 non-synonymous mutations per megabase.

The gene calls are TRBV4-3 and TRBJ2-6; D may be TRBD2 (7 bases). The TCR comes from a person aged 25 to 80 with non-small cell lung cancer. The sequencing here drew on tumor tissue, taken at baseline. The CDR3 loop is CASSQELSRGAAFLSGANVLTF. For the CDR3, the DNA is TGCGCCAGCAGCCAAGAGCTCAGCCGGGGGGCAGCTTTCCTCTCTGGGGCCAACGTCCTGACTTTC.